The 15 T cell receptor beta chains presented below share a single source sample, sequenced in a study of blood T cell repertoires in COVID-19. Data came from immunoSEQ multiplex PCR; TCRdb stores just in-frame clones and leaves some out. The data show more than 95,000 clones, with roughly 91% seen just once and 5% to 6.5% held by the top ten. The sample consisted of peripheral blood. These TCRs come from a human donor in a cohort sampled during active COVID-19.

The CDR3 here is CASLQGTTNYGYTF. The CDR3 nucleotides read TGTGCCAGCTTACAGGGCACCACAAACTATGGCTACACCTTC. The chain couples TRBV2 to TRBJ1-2; weak D call: TRBD1 (6 bases). Trimming took off 8 bases at V and 2 bases at J, with 15 bases between the two ends. The CDR3 is 14 amino acids. From germline, CDR1 is SNHLY and CDR2 FYNNEI.

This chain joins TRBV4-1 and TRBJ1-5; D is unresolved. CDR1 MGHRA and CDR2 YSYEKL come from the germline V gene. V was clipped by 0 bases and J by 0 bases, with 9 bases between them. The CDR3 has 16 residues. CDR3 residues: CASSQEWRYSNQPQHF. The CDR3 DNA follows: TGCGCCAGCAGCCAAGAGTGGAGGTATAGCAATCAGCCCCAGCATTTT.

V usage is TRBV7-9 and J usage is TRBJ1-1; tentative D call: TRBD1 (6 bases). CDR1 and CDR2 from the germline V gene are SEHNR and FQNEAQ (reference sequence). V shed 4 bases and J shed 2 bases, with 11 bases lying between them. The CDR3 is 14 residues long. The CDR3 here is CASSSQQGNTEAFF. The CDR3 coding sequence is TGTGCCAGCAGCTCCCAACAGGGTAACACTGAAGCTTTCTTT.

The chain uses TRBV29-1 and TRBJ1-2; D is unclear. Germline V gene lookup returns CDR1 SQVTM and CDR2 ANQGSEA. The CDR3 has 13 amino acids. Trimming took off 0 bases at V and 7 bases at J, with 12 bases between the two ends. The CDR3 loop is CSVEEWALGGYTF. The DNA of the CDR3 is TGCAGCGTTGAAGAATGGGCTTTGGGTGGCTACACCTTC.

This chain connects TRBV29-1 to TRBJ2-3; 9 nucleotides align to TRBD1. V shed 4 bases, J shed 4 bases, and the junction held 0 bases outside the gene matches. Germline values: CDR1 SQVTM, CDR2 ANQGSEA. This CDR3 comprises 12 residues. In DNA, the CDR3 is TGCAGCGTTGGGACAGGGGCAGATACGCAGTATTTT. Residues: CSVGTGADTQYF.

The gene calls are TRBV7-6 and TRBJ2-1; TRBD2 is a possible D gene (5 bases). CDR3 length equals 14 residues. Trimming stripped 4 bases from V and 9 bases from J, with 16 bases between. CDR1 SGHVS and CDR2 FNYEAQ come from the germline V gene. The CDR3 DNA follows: TGTGCCAGCAGCTCCCCGGCCAGCGGAGGTGAGCAGTTCTTC. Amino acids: CASSSPASGGEQFF.

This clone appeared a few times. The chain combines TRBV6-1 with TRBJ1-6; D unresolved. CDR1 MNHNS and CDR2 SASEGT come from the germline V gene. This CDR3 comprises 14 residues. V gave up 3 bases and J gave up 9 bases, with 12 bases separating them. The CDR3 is CASSESEGGSPLHF. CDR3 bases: TGTGCCAGCAGTGAGAGTGAGGGAGGTTCACCCCTCCACTTT.

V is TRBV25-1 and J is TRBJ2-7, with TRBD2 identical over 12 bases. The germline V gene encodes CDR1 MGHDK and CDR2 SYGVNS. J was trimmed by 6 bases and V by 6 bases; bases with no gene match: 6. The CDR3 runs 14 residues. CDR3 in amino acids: CASSLAGGPSEQYF. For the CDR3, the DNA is TGTGCCAGCAGCCTAGCGGGGGGGCCGAGCGAGCAGTACTTC.

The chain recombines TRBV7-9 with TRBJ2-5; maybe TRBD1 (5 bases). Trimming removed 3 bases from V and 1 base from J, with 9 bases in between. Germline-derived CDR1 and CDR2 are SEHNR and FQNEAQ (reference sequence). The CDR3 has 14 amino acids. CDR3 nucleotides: TGTGCCAGCAGCTTCGACAGCGTCCAAGAGACCCAGTACTTC. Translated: CASSFDSVQETQYF.

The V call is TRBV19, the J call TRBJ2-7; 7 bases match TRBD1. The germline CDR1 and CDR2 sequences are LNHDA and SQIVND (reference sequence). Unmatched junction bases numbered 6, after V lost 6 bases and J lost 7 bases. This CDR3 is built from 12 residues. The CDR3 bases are TGTGCCAGTAGAAGGGGGCTGGGTGAGCAGTACTTC. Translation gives CASRRGLGEQYF.

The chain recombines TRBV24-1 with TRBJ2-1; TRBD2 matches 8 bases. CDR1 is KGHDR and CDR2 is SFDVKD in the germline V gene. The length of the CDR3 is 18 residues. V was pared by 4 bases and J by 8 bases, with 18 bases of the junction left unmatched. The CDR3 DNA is TGTGCCACCAGTGAGCCCAAGGCGGCGGGAGGAACGATAGATGAGCAGTTCTTC. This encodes CATSEPKAAGGTIDEQFF.

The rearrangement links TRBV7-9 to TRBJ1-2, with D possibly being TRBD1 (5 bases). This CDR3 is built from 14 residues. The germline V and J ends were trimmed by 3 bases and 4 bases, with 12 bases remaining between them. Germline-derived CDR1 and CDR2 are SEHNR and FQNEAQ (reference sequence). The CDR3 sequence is CASSFGGVSYGYTF. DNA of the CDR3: TGTGCCAGCAGCTTCGGGGGAGTCTCCTATGGCTACACCTTC.

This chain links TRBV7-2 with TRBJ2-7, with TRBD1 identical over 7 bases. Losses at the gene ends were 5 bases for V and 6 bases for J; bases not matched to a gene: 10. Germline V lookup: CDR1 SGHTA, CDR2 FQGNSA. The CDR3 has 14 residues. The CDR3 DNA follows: TGTGCCAGCAGCATCCCTTCCCGGGACAGCGAGCAGTACTTC. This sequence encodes CASSIPSRDSEQYF.

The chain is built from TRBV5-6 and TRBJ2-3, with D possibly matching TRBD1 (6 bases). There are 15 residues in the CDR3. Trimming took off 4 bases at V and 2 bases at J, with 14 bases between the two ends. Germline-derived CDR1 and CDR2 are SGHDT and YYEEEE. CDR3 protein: CASSPRTVLTDTQYF. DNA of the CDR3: TGTGCCAGCAGCCCCCGGACAGTACTCACAGATACGCAGTATTTT.

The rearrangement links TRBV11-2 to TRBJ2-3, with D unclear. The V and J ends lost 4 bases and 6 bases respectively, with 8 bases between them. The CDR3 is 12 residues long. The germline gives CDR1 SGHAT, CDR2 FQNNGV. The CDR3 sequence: CASSYLRDTQYF. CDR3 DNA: TGTGCCAGCAGCTATCTCCGTGATACGCAGTATTTT.